The clone carrying this T cell receptor beta chain was observed a handful of times. The CDR3 sequence is 15 residues long. Germline V lookup: CDR1 SGHRS, CDR2 YFSETQ. V was clipped by 0 bases and J by 0 bases, with 7 bases between them. This entry is derived from a study of shared T cell receptors in the human thymus. The repertoire was sequenced with immunoSEQ multiplex PCR; TCRdb's copy has only in-frame clones and lacks some. The sample shows hundreds of thousands of clones, around 87% of them seen only once. The same data also contributed to another study, on human thymus T cells. That paper states: Immunologically healthy infants in Finland undergoing congenital heart defect surgery were the donors. Corrective cardiac surgery supplied the resected thymus tissue. The authors found apparently biased V and J gene usage in thymic and blood repertoires. What related research reported was that thymic repertoires overlapped highly among unrelated individuals.

This sequence joins TRBV5-1 and TRBJ1-3; D is unresolved. This receptor was taken from a boy less than two years old with a congenital heart defect. The sequenced sample was thymocytes. CDR3 amino acids: CASSLGGSSGNTIYF. In DNA, the CDR3 is TGCGCCAGCAGCTTGGGCGGTAGCTCTGGAAACACCATATATTTT. Full variable domain (rest looked up from reference TRBV5-1 and TRBJ1-3): KAGVTQTPRYLIKTRGQQVTLSCSPISGHRSVSWYQQTPGQGLQFLFEYFSETQRNKGNFPGRFSGRQFSNSRSEMNVSTLELGDSALYLCASSLGGSSGNTIYFGEGSWLTVV.